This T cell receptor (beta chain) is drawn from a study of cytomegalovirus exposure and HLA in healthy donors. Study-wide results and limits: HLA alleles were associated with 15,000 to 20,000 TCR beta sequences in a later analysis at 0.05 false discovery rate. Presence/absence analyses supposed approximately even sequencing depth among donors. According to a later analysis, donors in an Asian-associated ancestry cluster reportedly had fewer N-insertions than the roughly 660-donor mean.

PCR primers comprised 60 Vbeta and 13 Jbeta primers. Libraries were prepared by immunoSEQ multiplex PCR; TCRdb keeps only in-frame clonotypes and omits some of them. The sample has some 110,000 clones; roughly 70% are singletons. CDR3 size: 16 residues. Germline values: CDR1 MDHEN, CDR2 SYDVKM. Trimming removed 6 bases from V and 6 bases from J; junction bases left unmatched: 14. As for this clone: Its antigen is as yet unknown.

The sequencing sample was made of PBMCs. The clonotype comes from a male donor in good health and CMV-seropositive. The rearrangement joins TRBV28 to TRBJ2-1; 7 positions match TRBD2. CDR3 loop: CASRSSLARGTNEQFF. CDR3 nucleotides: TGTGCCAGCAGGTCCTCACTAGCGAGAGGAACCAATGAGCAGTTCTTC.